This T cell receptor (beta chain) was retrieved from a study of CXCR3-negative and CXCR3-positive naive CD8 T cells. Study results and limitations: Naive cells that were CXCR3-positive had more hydrophobic TRB CDR3s (compared with CXCR3-negative naive cells).

This CDR3 is 14 amino acids long. CDR1 is SGHRS, CDR2 YFSETQ, per germline. Turning to this clonotype: Antigen specificity is unknown.

It was by 5' RACE with UMI labels that the TRB cDNA libraries were prepared. TCRdb derives one entry per CDR3 protein from the 5' RACE reads, leaving out DNA. The table lists about 120,000 distinct CDR3 sequences. This rearrangement joins TRBV5-1 to TRBJ1-1. What was sequenced was naive CXCR3+ CD8+ T cells from blood. The subset was: CD45RO-CCR7+CD27+CD95- naive CD8+ T cells expressing CXCR3 (TNR3+). This TCR was recovered from a human donor in good health. Some clones in this sample may be carry-over from other donors' samples. The CDR3: CASSWTSHTSEAFF.